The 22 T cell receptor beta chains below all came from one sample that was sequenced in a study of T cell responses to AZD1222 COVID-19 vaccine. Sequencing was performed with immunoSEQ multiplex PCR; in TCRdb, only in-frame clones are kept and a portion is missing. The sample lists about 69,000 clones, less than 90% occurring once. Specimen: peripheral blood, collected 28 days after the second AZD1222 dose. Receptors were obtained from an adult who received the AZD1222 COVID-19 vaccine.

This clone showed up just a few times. CDR3 sequence reads: CASSLGKSMNTEAFF. The CDR3 bases are TGTGCCAGCAGCTTAGGGAAGAGTATGAACACTGAAGCTTTCTTT. The chain recombines TRBV7-9 with TRBJ1-1; D is unresolved. Trimming shortened V by 1 base and J by 0 bases, and 9 bases separated the two germline ends. The CDR3 runs 15 residues. CDR1 is SEHNR, CDR2 FQNEAQ, per germline (reference sequence).

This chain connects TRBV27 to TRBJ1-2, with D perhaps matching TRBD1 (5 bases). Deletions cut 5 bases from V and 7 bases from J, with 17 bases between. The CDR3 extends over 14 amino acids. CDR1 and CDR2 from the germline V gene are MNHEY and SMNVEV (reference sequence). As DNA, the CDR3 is TGTGCCAGCAGTCCTTGGGGTGGGGCGGGTGGCTACACCTTC. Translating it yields CASSPWGGAGGYTF.

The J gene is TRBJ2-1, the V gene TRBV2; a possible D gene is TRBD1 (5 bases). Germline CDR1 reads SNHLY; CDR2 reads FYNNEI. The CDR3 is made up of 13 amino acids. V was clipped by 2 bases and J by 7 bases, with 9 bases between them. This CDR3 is CASSEQGWNEQFF. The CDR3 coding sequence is TGTGCCAGCAGTGAACAGGGTTGGAATGAGCAGTTCTTC.

The DNA for the CDR3 is TGCGCCAGCAGCCAAGAGGTCGGGTTGATCACTGAAGCTTTCTTT. Protein product: CASSQEVGLITEAFF. This rearrangement joins TRBV4-1 to TRBJ1-1; D not resolved. V shed 0 bases and J shed 4 bases, with 12 bases lying between them. CDR1 and CDR2 from the germline V gene are MGHRA and YSYEKL. The CDR3 spans 15 residues.

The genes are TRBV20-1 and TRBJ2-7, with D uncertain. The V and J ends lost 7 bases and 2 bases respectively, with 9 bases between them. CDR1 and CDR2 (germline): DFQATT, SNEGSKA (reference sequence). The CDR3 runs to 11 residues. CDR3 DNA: TGCAGTGTGGGCCGGACCTACGAGCAGTACTTC. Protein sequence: CSVGRTYEQYF.

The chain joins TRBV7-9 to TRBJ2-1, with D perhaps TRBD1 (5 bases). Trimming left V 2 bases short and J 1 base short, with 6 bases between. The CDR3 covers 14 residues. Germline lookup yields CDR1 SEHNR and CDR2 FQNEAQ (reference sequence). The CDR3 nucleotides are TGTGCCAGCAGCTTACAGGGTTCCTACAATGAGCAGTTCTTC. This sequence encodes CASSLQGSYNEQFF.

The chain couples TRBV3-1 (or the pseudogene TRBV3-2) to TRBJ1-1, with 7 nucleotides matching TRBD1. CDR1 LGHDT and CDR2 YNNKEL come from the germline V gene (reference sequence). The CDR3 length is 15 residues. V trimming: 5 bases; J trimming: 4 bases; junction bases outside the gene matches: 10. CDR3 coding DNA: TGTGCCAGCAGCACCACCAGGGGGGAAAGCACTGAAGCTTTCTTT. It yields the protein CASSTTRGESTEAFF.

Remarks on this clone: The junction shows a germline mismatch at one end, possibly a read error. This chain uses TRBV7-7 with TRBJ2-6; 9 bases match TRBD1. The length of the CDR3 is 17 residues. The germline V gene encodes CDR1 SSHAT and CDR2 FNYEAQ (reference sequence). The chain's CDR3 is CASSVRDRVAGANVLTF. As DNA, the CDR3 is TGTGCTAGCAGCGTCCGGGACAGGGTGGCTGGGGCCAACGTCCTGACTTTC.

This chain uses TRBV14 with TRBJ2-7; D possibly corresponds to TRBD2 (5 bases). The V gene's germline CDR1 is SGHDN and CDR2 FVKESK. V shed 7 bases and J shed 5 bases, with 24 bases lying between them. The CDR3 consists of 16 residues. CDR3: CASTPLMGRGFHEQYF. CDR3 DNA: TGTGCCAGCACCCCCCTGATGGGGAGAGGGTTCCACGAGCAGTACTTC.

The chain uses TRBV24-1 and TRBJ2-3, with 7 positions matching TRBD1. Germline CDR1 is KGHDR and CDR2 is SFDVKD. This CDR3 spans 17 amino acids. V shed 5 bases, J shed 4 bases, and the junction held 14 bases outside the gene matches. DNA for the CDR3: TGTGCCACCAGTGCAAGCAAGGGGGCCCCGGGTGCAGATACGCAGTATTTT. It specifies CATSASKGAPGADTQYF.

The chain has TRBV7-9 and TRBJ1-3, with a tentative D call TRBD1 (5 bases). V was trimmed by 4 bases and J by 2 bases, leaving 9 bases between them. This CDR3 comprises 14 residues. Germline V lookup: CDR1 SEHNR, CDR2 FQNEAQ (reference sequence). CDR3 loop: CASSSGGTGNTIYF. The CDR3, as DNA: TGTGCCAGCAGCTCCGGGGGGACTGGAAACACCATATATTTT.

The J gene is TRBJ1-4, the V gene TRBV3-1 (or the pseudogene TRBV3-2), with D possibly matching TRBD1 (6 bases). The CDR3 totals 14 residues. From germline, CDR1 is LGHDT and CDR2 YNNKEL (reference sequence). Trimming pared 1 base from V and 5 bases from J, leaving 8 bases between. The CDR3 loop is CASSQGRGNEKLFF. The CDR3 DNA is TGTGCCAGCAGCCAAGGCAGGGGAAATGAAAAACTGTTTTTT.

The CDR3 loop is CASSWGGRGMNTEAFF. CDR3 DNA sequence: TGTGCCAGCAGCTGGGGTGGACGGGGAATGAACACTGAAGCTTTCTTT. The gene calls are TRBV5-6 and TRBJ1-1; D call uncertain. The V end lost 3 bases, the J end lost 0 bases, and 15 bases lay between the germline ends. CDR3 size: 16 residues. The germline V gene has CDR1 SGHDT and CDR2 YYEEEE.

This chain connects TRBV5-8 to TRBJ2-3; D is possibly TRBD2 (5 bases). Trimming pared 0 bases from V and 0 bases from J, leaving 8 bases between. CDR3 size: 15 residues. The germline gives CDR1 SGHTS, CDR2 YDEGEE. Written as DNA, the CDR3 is TGTGCCAGCAGCTTGGGAGCGGTTAGCACAGATACGCAGTATTTT. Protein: CASSLGAVSTDTQYF.

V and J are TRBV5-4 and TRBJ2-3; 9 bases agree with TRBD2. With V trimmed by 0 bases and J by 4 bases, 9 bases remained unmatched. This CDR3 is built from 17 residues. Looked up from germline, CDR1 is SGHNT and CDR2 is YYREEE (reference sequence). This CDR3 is CASSLASSGNPADTQYF. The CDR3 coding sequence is TGTGCCAGCAGCTTGGCCTCTAGCGGGAACCCAGCAGATACGCAGTATTTT.

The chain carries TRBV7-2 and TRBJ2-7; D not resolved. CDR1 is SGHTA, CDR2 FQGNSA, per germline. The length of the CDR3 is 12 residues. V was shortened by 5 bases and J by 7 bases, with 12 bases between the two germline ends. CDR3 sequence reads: CASSPFQGEQYF. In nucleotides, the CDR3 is TGTGCCAGCAGCCCGTTTCAAGGAGAGCAGTACTTC. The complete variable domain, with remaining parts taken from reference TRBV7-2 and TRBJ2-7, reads GAGVSQSPSNKVTEKGKDVELRCDPISGHTALYWYRQSLGQGLEFLIYFQGNSAPDKSGLPSDRFSAERTGGSVSTLTIQRTQQEDSAVYLCASSPFQGEQYFGPGTRLTVT.

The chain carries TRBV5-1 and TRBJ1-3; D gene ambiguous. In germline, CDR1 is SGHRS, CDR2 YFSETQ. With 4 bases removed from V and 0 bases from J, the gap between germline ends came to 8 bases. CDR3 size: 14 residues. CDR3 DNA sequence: TGCGCCAGCAGCGAAACTTTCTCTGGAAACACCATATATTTT. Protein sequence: CASSETFSGNTIYF.

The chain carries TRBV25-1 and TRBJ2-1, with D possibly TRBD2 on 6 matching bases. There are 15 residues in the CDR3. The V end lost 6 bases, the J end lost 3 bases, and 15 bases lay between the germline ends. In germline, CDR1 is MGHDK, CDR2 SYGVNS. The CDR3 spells CASSEPGAGYNEQFF. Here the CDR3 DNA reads TGTGCCAGCAGCGAACCGGGAGCGGGCTACAATGAGCAGTTCTTC.

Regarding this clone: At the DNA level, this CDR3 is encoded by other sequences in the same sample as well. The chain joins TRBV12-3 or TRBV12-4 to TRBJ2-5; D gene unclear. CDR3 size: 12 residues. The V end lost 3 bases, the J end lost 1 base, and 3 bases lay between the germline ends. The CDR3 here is CASSLIQETQYF. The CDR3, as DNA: TGTGCCAGCAGTTTGATCCAAGAGACCCAGTACTTC.

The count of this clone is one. The DNA for the CDR3 is TGTGCCAGCAGCTTAGCCACAAGGGTATCTGGAAACACCATATATTTT. It yields the protein CASSLATRVSGNTIYF. The chain links TRBV7-6 to TRBJ1-3; D is unresolved. Germline V gene sequence: CDR1 SGHVS, CDR2 FNYEAQ. Trimming removed 0 bases at V and 1 base at J, with 10 bases between. The CDR3 sequence is 16 residues long.

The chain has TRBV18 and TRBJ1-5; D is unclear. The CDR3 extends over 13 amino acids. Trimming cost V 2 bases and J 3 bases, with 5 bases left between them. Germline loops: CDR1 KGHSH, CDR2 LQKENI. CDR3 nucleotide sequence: TGTGCCAGCTCACCAGGCCCCAATCAGCCCCAGCATTTT. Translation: CASSPGPNQPQHF.

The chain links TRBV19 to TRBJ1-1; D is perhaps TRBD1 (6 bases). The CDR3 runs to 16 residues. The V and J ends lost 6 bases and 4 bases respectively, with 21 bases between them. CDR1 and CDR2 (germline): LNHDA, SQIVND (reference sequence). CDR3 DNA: TGTGCCAGTAGAACGCCCCTTACGGACAGTCGCACTGAAGCTTTCTTT. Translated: CASRTPLTDSRTEAFF.